This is a list of T cell receptor beta chains from one sample in a study of shared clonotypes between healthy human individuals. The data were produced by immunoSEQ multiplex PCR, yet TCRdb's version contains in-frame clones alone and is incomplete. The sample holds around 980,000 clones; around three quarters are singletons and the top ten take more than 0.55%. Specimen: memory CD4+ T cells from PBMCs. These receptors were obtained from a man aged 18 to 29 in good health. Some clones in this sample may be carry-over from other donors' samples. CDR3s include the opening cysteine and the closing phenylalanine or tryptophan. Fields, in order: D gene, V gene, J gene, clone size, CDR3 DNA, CDR3 protein. A D gene is named only where the DNA matches it firmly. For some rows the clone size is stated as once, few or many, or as a class when expanded; others skip it.

D: TRBD1
V: TRBV7-2
J: TRBJ1-4
size: .
DNA: TGTGCCAGCAGCTTCCAAGGACAGGCTAATGAAAAACTGTTTTTT
CDR3: CASSFQGQANEKLFF

D: .
V: TRBV7-2
J: TRBJ2-7
size: .
DNA: TGTGCCAGCAGCCCAGACCGGGACACCGAGCAGTACTTC
CDR3: CASSPDRDTEQYF

D: TRBD1
V: TRBV5-1
J: TRBJ1-4
size: .
DNA: TGCGCCAGCAGCTACCTGGGACAGGGTAATGAAAAACTGTTTTTT
CDR3: CASSYLGQGNEKLFF

D: .
V: TRBV28
J: TRBJ1-2
size: .
DNA: TGTGCCAGCACCGATCCCGGCTATGGCTACACCTTC
CDR3: CASTDPGYGYTF

D: .
V: TRBV19
J: TRBJ1-2
size: .
DNA: TGTGCCAGTAGTATCGGGACATCCACTAACTATGGCTACACCTTC
CDR3: CASSIGTSTNYGYTF

D: .
V: TRBV29-1
J: TRBJ2-7
size: .
DNA: TGCAGCGTTGGGACGAGCTCCTACGAGCAGTACTTC
CDR3: CSVGTSSYEQYF

D: .
V: TRBV28
J: TRBJ1-1
size: .
DNA: TGTGCCAGCAGCCTAAATGCCTTCCCCCGGGGCACTGAAGCTTTCTTT
CDR3: CASSLNAFPRGTEAFF

D: TRBD1
V: TRBV5-1
J: TRBJ1-3
size: .
DNA: TGCGCCAGCCAAACCACAGGGGACGGAAACACCATATATTTT
CDR3: CASQTTGDGNTIYF

D: TRBD1
V: TRBV10-1
J: TRBJ1-3
size: .
DNA: TGCGCCAGCTCCGAAGGACAGGGAGGCGTCTCTGGAAACACCATATATTTT
CDR3: CASSEGQGGVSGNTIYF

D: .
V: TRBV9
J: TRBJ1-3
size: once
DNA: TGTGCCAGCAGCGTAGACATTTCGGGAAACACCATATATTTT
CDR3: CASSVDISGNTIYF

D: TRBD2
V: TRBV27
J: TRBJ2-3
size: .
DNA: TGTGCCAGCAGTCCCGCGGGACTAGGGAATAAGATGGATACGCAGTATTTT
CDR3: CASSPAGLGNKMDTQYF

D: .
V: TRBV5-5
J: TRBJ2-5
size: few
DNA: TGTGCCAGCAGCTTCGGGGGAGAGACCCAGTACTTC
CDR3: CASSFGGETQYF

D: TRBD1
V: TRBV7-8
J: TRBJ1-2
size: .
DNA: TGTGCCAGCAGCATCCGGACAGGGGGCAATCTCTATGGCTACACCTTC
CDR3: CASSIRTGGNLYGYTF

D: .
V: TRBV29-1
J: TRBJ1-5
size: .
DNA: TGCAGCGTTGTCTCGGGGATCAATCAGCCCCAGCATTTT
CDR3: CSVVSGINQPQHF

D: TRBD2
V: TRBV18
J: TRBJ2-3
size: .
DNA: TGTGCCAGCTCAATTACTAGCGGGTCCAGCACAGATACGCAGTATTTT
CDR3: CASSITSGSSTDTQYF

D: .
V: TRBV30
J: TRBJ2-2
size: .
DNA: TGTGCCTGGAGAATAGCAGGCAACACCGGGGAGCTGTTTTTT
CDR3: CAWRIAGNTGELFF

D: .
V: TRBV29-1
J: TRBJ1-1
size: .
DNA: TGCAGCGTAGGTTCCTTGGGAGACGGAGGCACTGAAGCTTTCTTT
CDR3: CSVGSLGDGGTEAFF

D: TRBD1
V: TRBV5-4
J: TRBJ1-2
size: few
DNA: TGTGCCAGCAGCCGGGAGGGGGCCAGGGGAAATGAGGGCTACACCTTC
CDR3: CASSREGARGNEGYTF

D: .
V: TRBV25-1
J: TRBJ2-5
size: once
DNA: TGTGCCAGCAGTGATCGGACGGTGTACCAAGAGACCCAGTACTTC
CDR3: CASSDRTVYQETQYF

D: TRBD1
V: TRBV28
J: TRBJ1-2
size: .
DNA: TGTGCCAGCACCCCAAATCCGGGACAGGGGGCCCGGGGCTACACCTTC
CDR3: CASTPNPGQGARGYTF

D: TRBD1
V: TRBV27
J: TRBJ2-7
size: .
DNA: TGTGCCAGCAGCATTACAGGGGTCGAGCAGTACTTC
CDR3: CASSITGVEQYF

D: .
V: TRBV10-3
J: TRBJ2-7
size: .
DNA: TGTGCCATCAGTGAGGAAATCGAGCAGTACTTC
CDR3: CAISEEIEQYF

D: .
V: TRBV5-1
J: TRBJ1-1
size: .
DNA: TGCGCCAGCAGCTTAAGTCCCATGAACACTGAAGCTTTCTTT
CDR3: CASSLSPMNTEAFF

D: .
V: TRBV25-1
J: TRBJ2-5
size: .
DNA: TGTGCCAGCAGTGGGGTTCGAGTAGGGCAAGAGACCCAGTACTTC
CDR3: CASSGVRVGQETQYF

D: .
V: TRBV30
J: TRBJ1-5
size: .
DNA: TGTGCCTGGAGTGAAACAACAGGACAGCCCCAGCATTTT
CDR3: CAWSETTGQPQHF